The rows below give T cell receptor beta chains drawn from one sample of a study of molecular identifiers for immune sequencing clone quantification. TCRdb analysed the PCR reads with MiXCR anew, one entry per CDR3 protein. The data contain 600,000 to 650,000 distinct CDR3 sequences, about 20% of them seen just once; the ten biggest clones take up 0.85%. Sequencing input: naive CD8+ T cells from blood, with Jurkat cell RNA spiked in. The source of these receptors is a human donor in good health. Some libraries in this study had Jurkat cell RNA spiked in. Both conserved end residues are part of each CDR3. D genes are given only for firm matches. For some rows the clone size is stated as once, few or many, or as a class when expanded; others skip it.

d_call: NA; v_call: TRBV5-5; clone_size: many; j_call: TRBJ2-5; cdr3_aa: CASTPPPGRTRVTQYF; cdr3_nt: TGTGCCAGCACCCCACCTCCGGGGCGGACCCGAGTGACCCAGTACTTC
d_call: NA; v_call: TRBV4-1; clone_size: NA; j_call: TRBJ2-2; cdr3_aa: CACSQELLDSLTGELFF; cdr3_nt: TGCGCCTGCAGCCAAGAACTATTGGATTCGCTCACCGGGGAGCTGTTTTTT
d_call: TRBD2; v_call: TRBV7-2; clone_size: many; j_call: TRBJ2-7; cdr3_aa: CASSPGTSGSGFSYEQYF; cdr3_nt: TGTGCCAGCAGCCCGGGGACTAGCGGGAGTGGTTTCTCCTACGAGCAGTACTTC
d_call: TRBD1; v_call: TRBV7-6; clone_size: many; j_call: TRBJ1-1; cdr3_aa: CASSSGTGTEAFF; cdr3_nt: TGTGCCAGCAGCTCCGGGACAGGTACTGAAGCTTTCTTT
d_call: TRBD2; v_call: TRBV5-6; clone_size: NA; j_call: TRBJ2-7; cdr3_aa: CASSGLGAGGPYEQYF; cdr3_nt: TGTGCCAGCAGCGGCCTGGGAGCGGGAGGGCCCTACGAGCAGTACTTC
d_call: NA; v_call: TRBV12-3/TRBV12-4; clone_size: many; j_call: TRBJ2-3; cdr3_aa: CASSLLGGAGDTQYF; cdr3_nt: TGTGCCAGCAGTTTATTGGGGGGCGCGGGAGATACGCAGTATTTT
d_call: NA; v_call: TRBV7-9; clone_size: many; j_call: TRBJ1-2; cdr3_aa: CASSLFGADVYGYTF; cdr3_nt: TGTGCCAGCAGCTTATTTGGGGCGGACGTCTATGGCTACACCTTC
d_call: TRBD1; v_call: TRBV9; clone_size: NA; j_call: TRBJ2-7; cdr3_aa: CASNPGQGSGQYF; cdr3_nt: TGTGCCAGCAACCCGGGACAGGGAAGCGGGCAGTACTTC
d_call: NA; v_call: TRBV19; clone_size: many; j_call: TRBJ1-1; cdr3_aa: CASSIVRRMNTEAFF; cdr3_nt: TGTGCCAGTAGTATCGTGAGACGGATGAACACTGAAGCTTTCTTT
d_call: TRBD2; v_call: TRBV12-3/TRBV12-4; clone_size: many; j_call: TRBJ2-5; cdr3_aa: CASSPWVAGVKETQYF; cdr3_nt: TGTGCCAGCAGTCCCTGGGTAGCGGGAGTAAAAGAGACCCAGTACTTC
d_call: NA; v_call: TRBV28; clone_size: NA; j_call: TRBJ2-1; cdr3_aa: CASTPLRESSYNEQFF; cdr3_nt: TGTGCCAGCACCCCCTTAAGGGAAAGCTCCTACAATGAGCAGTTCTTC
d_call: TRBD1; v_call: TRBV25-1; clone_size: NA; j_call: TRBJ1-6; cdr3_aa: CASRLNTDRDYNSPLHF; cdr3_nt: TGTGCCAGCAGATTAAATACGGACAGGGACTATAATTCACCCCTCCACTTT
d_call: TRBD2; v_call: TRBV20-1; clone_size: NA; j_call: TRBJ2-1; cdr3_aa: CSARDPASGSIEQFF; cdr3_nt: TGCAGTGCTAGAGATCCCGCTAGCGGGAGTATTGAGCAGTTCTTC
d_call: NA; v_call: TRBV4-2; clone_size: few; j_call: TRBJ2-2; cdr3_aa: CASSQEVGVINTGELFF; cdr3_nt: TGTGCCAGCAGCCAAGAGGTTGGGGTGATAAACACCGGGGAGCTGTTTTTT
d_call: NA; v_call: TRBV5-6; clone_size: NA; j_call: TRBJ2-7; cdr3_aa: CASSLAQGYLDEQYF; cdr3_nt: TGTGCCAGCAGCTTGGCACAGGGATATTTGGACGAGCAGTACTTC
d_call: NA; v_call: TRBV9; clone_size: many; j_call: TRBJ2-3; cdr3_aa: CASSVVELGDTQYF; cdr3_nt: TGTGCCAGCAGCGTAGTGGAGCTTGGAGATACGCAGTATTTT
d_call: NA; v_call: TRBV29-1; clone_size: many; j_call: TRBJ2-1; cdr3_aa: CSVEVQGNEQFF; cdr3_nt: TGCAGCGTTGAAGTCCAAGGGAATGAGCAGTTCTTC
d_call: NA; v_call: TRBV7-8; clone_size: NA; j_call: TRBJ2-7; cdr3_aa: CASSLARIVPRDEQYF; cdr3_nt: TGTGCCAGCAGCTTAGCCCGGATAGTCCCGAGGGACGAGCAGTACTTC
d_call: TRBD1; v_call: TRBV5-5; clone_size: NA; j_call: TRBJ1-5; cdr3_aa: CASSTSGGLYSNQPQHF; cdr3_nt: TGTGCCAGCAGCACGTCAGGGGGCCTTTATAGCAATCAGCCCCAGCATTTT
d_call: NA; v_call: TRBV19; clone_size: NA; j_call: TRBJ2-7; cdr3_aa: CASSMFDTNERYF; cdr3_nt: TGTGCCAGTAGTATGTTCGACACAAACGAGCGGTACTTC
d_call: TRBD2; v_call: TRBV6-5; clone_size: NA; j_call: TRBJ2-2; cdr3_aa: CASGLAGGGAGELFF; cdr3_nt: TGTGCCAGCGGTCTAGCGGGGGGGGGAGCCGGGGAGCTGTTTTTT
d_call: NA; v_call: TRBV28; clone_size: many; j_call: TRBJ2-7; cdr3_aa: CASSLGGGRSYEQYF; cdr3_nt: TGTGCCAGCAGTTTAGGGGGCGGTCGGTCCTACGAGCAGTACTTC
d_call: NA; v_call: TRBV9; clone_size: NA; j_call: TRBJ2-7; cdr3_aa: CASSAGGPSGEQYF; cdr3_nt: TGTGCCAGCAGCGCCGGGGGGCCCAGCGGCGAGCAGTACTTC
d_call: NA; v_call: TRBV28; clone_size: NA; j_call: TRBJ1-4; cdr3_aa: CASSFMGSNENLFF; cdr3_nt: TGTGCCAGCAGTTTCATGGGCTCTAATGAAAACCTGTTTTTT
d_call: NA; v_call: TRBV20-1; clone_size: NA; j_call: TRBJ2-5; cdr3_aa: CSASWGLQETQYF; cdr3_nt: TGCAGTGCTAGTTGGGGGCTACAAGAGACCCAGTACTTC
d_call: NA; v_call: TRBV20-1; clone_size: many; j_call: TRBJ2-7; cdr3_aa: CSAKRVAEQYF; cdr3_nt: TGCAGTGCTAAGCGGGTGGCCGAGCAGTACTTC
d_call: NA; v_call: TRBV13; clone_size: few; j_call: TRBJ2-2; cdr3_aa: CASSRAETSFPGELFF; cdr3_nt: TGTGCCAGCAGTCGAGCCGAGACTAGTTTCCCCGGGGAGCTGTTTTTT
d_call: TRBD1; v_call: TRBV28; clone_size: NA; j_call: TRBJ1-4; cdr3_aa: CASRQGRDRAPPDPLSF; cdr3_nt: TGTGCCAGCAGGCAAGGAAGGGACAGGGCCCCCCCTGACCCCCTGTCCTTT
d_call: NA; v_call: TRBV4-3; clone_size: few; j_call: TRBJ1-2; cdr3_aa: CASSQGWEGGYGYTF; cdr3_nt: TGCGCCAGCAGCCAAGGCTGGGAGGGCGGGTATGGCTACACCTTC
d_call: NA; v_call: TRBV19; clone_size: NA; j_call: TRBJ2-2; cdr3_aa: CASSIMGRLDVFTGELFF; cdr3_nt: TGTGCCAGTAGTATCATGGGACGACTAGATGTTTTCACCGGGGAGCTGTTTTTT
d_call: TRBD2; v_call: TRBV6-2/TRBV6-3; clone_size: many; j_call: TRBJ2-2; cdr3_aa: CASSYPSGSSTGELFF; cdr3_nt: TGTGCCAGCAGTTACCCCAGCGGGAGCAGCACCGGGGAGCTGTTTTTT
d_call: NA; v_call: TRBV28; clone_size: NA; j_call: TRBJ2-3; cdr3_aa: CASSSRIDTQYF; cdr3_nt: TGTGCCAGCAGTTCACGGATAGATACGCAGTATTTT
d_call: NA; v_call: TRBV13; clone_size: many; j_call: TRBJ2-3; cdr3_aa: CASSFIQDRSDTQYF; cdr3_nt: TGTGCCAGCAGCTTTATCCAGGACCGTTCAGATACGCAGTATTTT
d_call: TRBD1; v_call: TRBV9; clone_size: many; j_call: TRBJ2-2; cdr3_aa: CASSGQGISLTGELFF; cdr3_nt: TGTGCCAGCAGCGGACAGGGCATCAGCCTCACCGGGGAGCTGTTTTTT
d_call: TRBD1; v_call: TRBV13; clone_size: many; j_call: TRBJ1-5; cdr3_aa: CASSLGTGSQPQHF; cdr3_nt: TGTGCCAGCAGCTTGGGGACAGGGAGTCAGCCCCAGCATTTT
d_call: NA; v_call: TRBV29-1; clone_size: NA; j_call: TRBJ2-1; cdr3_aa: CSGTTTNNEQFF; cdr3_nt: TGCAGCGGGACGACGACCAACAATGAGCAGTTCTTC
d_call: TRBD1; v_call: TRBV4-1; clone_size: NA; j_call: TRBJ1-2; cdr3_aa: CASSQPTGVYGYTF; cdr3_nt: TGCGCCAGCAGCCAACCGACAGGGGTCTATGGCTACACCTTC
d_call: TRBD1; v_call: TRBV4-1; clone_size: many; j_call: TRBJ1-5; cdr3_aa: CASSQEGERGGADQPQHF; cdr3_nt: TGCGCCAGCAGCCAAGAAGGGGAGCGAGGGGGCGCCGATCAGCCCCAGCATTTT
d_call: TRBD2; v_call: TRBV19; clone_size: NA; j_call: TRBJ2-1; cdr3_aa: CASKSAGNEQFF; cdr3_nt: TGTGCCAGTAAGTCAGCGGGGAATGAGCAGTTCTTC
d_call: NA; v_call: TRBV24-1; clone_size: many; j_call: TRBJ2-3; cdr3_aa: CATSDSPSTDTQYF; cdr3_nt: TGTGCCACCAGTGATTCTCCTAGCACAGATACGCAGTATTTT
d_call: NA; v_call: TRBV7-9; clone_size: many; j_call: TRBJ2-7; cdr3_aa: CASSSRDSLYF; cdr3_nt: TGTGCCAGCAGCTCCAGGGACTCGTTGTACTTC